This TCR beta chain was captured in a study of T cell responses to AZD1222 COVID-19 vaccine. Regarding the study as a whole: It was only six AZD1222 recipients who were seropositive at baseline. Reportedly, nearly half the spike-specific TCRs target unmutated variant regions. The CD4 TCRs associated with vaccination extended across spike and predominated at 160-218 and 743-854. A mostly white British donor set with more females was recruited, and clonal diversity was possibly underestimated.

Libraries were prepared by immunoSEQ multiplex PCR; TCRdb keeps only in-frame clonotypes and omits some of them. The table records 100,000 or so clones, about 86% of them present only once. Germline V gives CDR1 SQVTM, CDR2 ANQGSEA. Losses at the gene ends were 4 bases for V and 2 bases for J; bases not matched to a gene: 3. This CDR3 is built from 13 residues. This clone has only one observation. The antigen is unknown. The source of this sequence is an adult in good health. The chain has TRBV29-1 and TRBJ2-3; 7 positions match TRBD2. Material: peripheral blood, obtained on day 0 of AZD1222 vaccination. The CDR3 is CSVAAGVTDTQYF. The CDR3 DNA sequence: TGCAGCGTTGCGGCGGGAGTCACAGATACGCAGTATTTT.